The next 10 T cell receptor beta chains were all read from a single sample in a study of patients and donors after allogeneic stem cell transplantation. One entry per CDR3 protein, called by TCRdb with MiXCR from the RT-PCR reads. The table includes more than 55,000 distinct CDR3 sequences, about an eighth detected once. The sample consisted of blood, either unsorted or a sorted T cell fraction (not recorded which). These receptors all stem from a human donor who was either an allogeneic HSCT recipient or a stem cell or donor lymphocyte infusion donor (not recorded which). It is not recorded whose cells these are; they may come from a transplant donor.

Points on this clonotype: One base away lies a much larger clone, so this may be a sequencing read error. The chain employs TRBV6-5 and TRBJ1-1; maybe TRBD1 (6 bases). The CDR3 has 15 residues. CDR1 is MNHEY, CDR2 SVGAGI, per germline. CDR3 nucleotides: TGTGCCAGCAGTTACGGGGGGGCTATGAACTCTGAAGCTTTCTTT. Encoded protein: CASSYGGAMNSEAFF.

This chain connects TRBV5-1 to TRBJ1-1, with 7 bases matching TRBD1. V dropped 4 bases and J dropped 1; count of bases not matched to a gene: 10. Germline V lookup: CDR1 SGHRS, CDR2 YFSETQ. CDR3 length equals 16 residues. The DNA for the CDR3 is TGCGCCAGCAGCCCACTCGTAACAGGGGAGAACACTGAAGCTTTCTTT. As protein: CASSPLVTGENTEAFF.

The rearrangement uses TRBV10-2 and TRBJ2-1; the D is unclear. CDR1 is WSHSY, CDR2 SAAADI, per germline. Trimming took 0 bases from V and 5 from J, leaving 8 bases between them. This CDR3 comprises 14 residues. Here the CDR3 DNA reads TGCGCCAGCAGTGAGTCGAGTCGGGACAATGAGCAGTTCTTC. Translation: CASSESSRDNEQFF.

The rearrangement joins TRBV13 to TRBJ1-1; D perhaps matches TRBD1 (5 bases). Germline V gene lookup returns CDR1 PRHDT and CDR2 FYEKMQ (reference sequence). Trimming shortened V by 5 bases and J by 0 bases, and 13 bases separated the two germline ends. This CDR3 has 15 residues. Here the CDR3 reads CASSILRAMNTEAFF. Written as DNA, the CDR3 is TGTGCCAGCAGCATCCTCAGGGCCATGAACACTGAAGCTTTCTTT.

This clonotype was detected only a few times. The V gene is TRBV7-2, the J gene TRBJ2-6; 9 nucleotides agree with TRBD2. Germline trimming cut 1 base from V and 3 bases from J; bases unmatched to any gene: 4. The germline gives CDR1 SGHTA, CDR2 FQGNSA. The length of the CDR3 is 17 residues. CDR3: CASSLVGAGGGANVLTF. CDR3 in DNA: TGTGCCAGCAGCTTAGTTGGAGCGGGAGGTGGGGCCAACGTCCTGACTTTC.

This chain uses TRBV5-8 with TRBJ2-3, with D possibly TRBD2 on 6 matching bases. CDR1 SGHTS and CDR2 YDEGEE come from the germline V gene. V was cut by 0 bases and J by 0 bases, with 14 bases left in between. The CDR3 totals 17 residues. DNA of the CDR3: TGTGCCAGCAGCTTGGGTTCCGCGGGGACCAGCACAGATACGCAGTATTTT. It encodes CASSLGSAGTSTDTQYF. Full variable domain (remainder filled in from reference TRBV5-8 and TRBJ2-3): EAGVTQSPTHLIKTRGQQATLRCSPISGHTSVYWYQQALGLGLQFLLWYDEGEERNRGNFPPRFSGRQFPNYSSELNVNALELEDSALYLCASSLGSAGTSTDTQYFGPGTRLTVL.

In this sample, this clonotype turned up many times. J is TRBJ1-4 and V is TRBV20-1; D gene uncertain. The CDR3 covers 14 residues. CDR1 is DFQATT and CDR2 is SNEGSKA in the germline V gene (reference sequence). V dropped 2 bases and J dropped 5 bases, with 12 bases sitting between them. CDR3 loop: CSARLRAYNEKLFF. CDR3 nucleotide sequence: TGCAGTGCTAGATTGAGGGCTTACAATGAAAAACTGTTTTTT.

This clonotype was counted between two and nine times. The rearrangement joins TRBV19 to TRBJ2-7; no firm D call. The CDR3 length is 13 residues. Trimming pared 5 bases from V and 0 bases from J, leaving 8 bases between. CDR1 and CDR2 (germline): LNHDA, SQIVND (reference sequence). The CDR3 coding sequence is TGTGCCAGTAGTTTTGGCCCCTCCTACGAGCAGTACTTC. This encodes CASSFGPSYEQYF.

This chain links TRBV7-6 with TRBJ2-2; D is possibly TRBD2 (5 bases). The CDR3 loop spans 17 amino acids. Germline loops: CDR1 SGHVS, CDR2 FNYEAQ. V shed 0 bases and J shed 1 base, with 12 bases lying between them. CDR3 nucleotide sequence: TGTGCCAGCAGCTTAGCGCTCGGCAGCGGGAACACCGGGGAGCTGTTTTTT. It codes for CASSLALGSGNTGELFF.

The chain joins TRBV3-1 to TRBJ2-7; D is undetermined. This CDR3 has 14 residues. CDR1 is LGHDT, CDR2 YNNKEL, per germline (reference sequence). Trimming stripped 1 base from V and 1 base from J, with 8 bases between. This chain's CDR3 is CASSQARLSYEQYF. DNA for the CDR3: TGTGCCAGCAGCCAAGCCAGGTTGTCCTACGAGCAGTACTTC.